The TCR beta chain under discussion was sequenced for a study of T cells in Graves' hyperthyroidism and ophthalmopathy. In the study overall: Prior to any treatment, at the point of initial diagnosis, peripheral blood was collected.

RNA transcripts were the template for amplifying TCR beta CDR3 regions. During a first-round RT-PCR of the TCR CDR3, the HTBI primer set was used. In TCRdb, the multiplex PCR reads were re-called with MiXCR into one record per CDR3 protein. Of around 490,000 distinct CDR3 sequences in the sample, roughly 21% are singletons; the top ten hold 47%. Overall study findings and caveats: Stable hyperthyroidism and ophthalmopathy were separated using 13 V-J signatures. Most clonotypes expanded in the thyroid (above 0.001) were also present in blood.

Losses at the gene ends were 5 bases for V and 6 bases for J; bases not matched to a gene: 9. The CDR3 runs to 16 residues. Germline V gene sequence: CDR1 SGHRS, CDR2 YFSETQ. On the basis of clinical symptoms, serum thyroxine and TRAb, thyroid ultrasound and orbital computed tomography, diagnoses were made. In the case of this clonotype: As yet, its antigen is unknown. Possible read error: a much larger clone is one base away.

The TCR was taken from a man aged 40-49 years with Graves' ophthalmopathy. The J gene is TRBJ2-2, the V gene TRBV5-1; 11 bases are a match to TRBD2. The sequenced material came from blood. The CDR3 DNA sequence: TGCGCCAGCAGTATCGGACTAGCGGGCTACGCCGGGGAGCTGTTTTTT. Encoded protein: CASSIGLAGYAGELFF.